This T cell receptor (beta chain) appears in the sequencing data of a study of blood T cell repertoires in COVID-19 (TCRdb year 2020). Regarding the research as a whole: Samples from collaborators originated in the United States, Italy and Spain and spanned both the acute and convalescent phases of COVID-19. HLA class I and class II types, where available, came from metadata supplied by the sample provider rather than from assay-based typing. Sample metadata almost always included a de-identified subject ID, COVID-19 status, age in years and sex. The repertoires were made available in a free public database intended to serve as a resource for research on the immune response to SARS-CoV-2. Samples came from the ongoing ImmuneRACE study (first 160 participants) plus 1,254 subjects from 6 global collaborators. The dataset comprised deeply sampled blood TCRbeta repertoires from subjects exposed to, actively infected with, or recovered from COVID-19. The material from the prospective study consisted of cDNA or gDNA derived from T cells, B-cell-depleted T cells, or PBMCs.

The germline V gene sets CDR1 to SGHAT and CDR2 to FQNNGV. V gives up 5 bases and J gives up 3 bases, and the segment between their germline ends measures 16 bases. CDR3 length: 15 amino acids, cysteine to phenylalanine. Left in the record is the CDR3 DNA by itself, 45 bases read in frame from the first base. Each collaborating institution followed its own protocols to collect whole blood in K2EDTA tubes. For TCRbeta analysis, collaborators shipped samples as frozen whole blood, isolated PBMCs, or DNA extracted from either of those sample types. Results and caveats for the whole study, not just this receptor: Clinical and demographic metadata were provided uncurated, with the amount varying by source and participant.

TCRbeta CDR3 regions were amplified from genomic DNA by means of the immunoSEQ Assay, a bias-controlled multiplex PCR. The paper's data handling went like this. The number of nucleated cells in each sample was estimated from the amplification of reference gene primers within the assay. Sequence reads were collapsed and filtered to measure the absolute abundance of every unique TCRbeta CDR3 rearrangement. For each sample, productive Simpson clonality was calculated as the square root of Simpson's diversity index over productive rearrangements. What TCRdb holds here is the immuneACCESS table cut down to in-frame rearrangements. Part of the clones is not present; checked against another copy, under half of the missing clones reflect an unresolved V gene, and the others are unexplained. V and J calls and clone size are as listed in that table; D and trimming were resolved from the DNA. The sample data list 200,000 to 300,000 clones, and about 86% of these were observed just once. The ten largest make up roughly 2% of the sample.

On this clone itself: The antigen it recognizes is unknown. Base qualities are not provided; no much larger clone lies one nucleotide away.

Material: peripheral blood. The chain links TRBV11-2 with TRBJ2-5; the D gene is not confidently resolved. The source of this sequence is a man aged 30-40 years with active or convalescent COVID-19. Here the CDR3 is given as CASSPGSVQKETQYF. The DNA sequence is TGTGCCAGCAGCCCCGGGTCCGTCCAAAAAGAGACCCAGTACTTC. The reference TRBV11-2 and TRBJ2-5 proteins fill in what lies around the CDR3, so the full variable domain reads EAGVAQSPRYKIIEKRQSVAFWCNPISGHATLYWYQQILGQGPKLLIQFQNNGVVDDSQLPKDRFSAERLKGVDSTLKIQPAKLEDSAVYLCASSPGSVQKETQYFGPGTRLLVL.